This T cell receptor (beta chain) emerged from a study of shared clonotypes between healthy human individuals. The method was immunoSEQ multiplex PCR; TCRdb's version includes in-frame clones alone and lacks a portion of them. The data show millions of clones, about 95% seen once. V shed 0 bases, J shed 8 bases, and the junction held 2 bases outside the gene matches. This CDR3 region has 13 residues. Germline V gene lookup returns CDR1 MDHEN and CDR2 SYDVKM. Terminally differentiated effector memory CD45RA+ cells were excluded by CCR7 positive selection of CD45RO-negative cells. There were only Caucasian adults among the donors, and all lived in Nashville, Tennessee.

The origin of this receptor is a man between 18 and 29 years old in good health. The sample was naive CD8+ T cells sorted from blood. The chain joins TRBV28 to TRBJ1-2; 8 nucleotides match TRBD1. The CDR3 here is CASSLWDREGYTF. CDR3 nucleotides: TGTGCCAGCAGTTTATGGGACAGGGAGGGCTACACCTTC.